These 18 T cell receptor beta chains were sequenced from one sample in a study of T-cell reconstitution after alpha-beta-depleted transplantation in children. Unique molecular identifiers were built into the TCRbeta library. A single record per CDR3 protein comes from TCRdb applying MiXCR to the PCR reads. This table has approximately 980,000 distinct CDR3 sequences, roughly 31% appearing once. The specimen comprised PBMCs, mostly from graft donor cells, sampled 360 days after TCRalphabeta/CD19-depleted stem cell transplant. These receptors were taken from a boy under three years old who had a stem cell transplant for SCID, so the T cells may come from the graft donor.

The chain has TRBV5-1 and TRBJ2-7; 9 nucleotides align to TRBD1. The CDR3 sequence is 13 residues long. CDR1 is SGHRS and CDR2 is YFSETQ in the germline V gene. V lost 7 bases to trimming and J lost 1 base; unmatched junction nucleotides: 3. The CDR3 is CASRTGASYEQYF. CDR3 DNA sequence: TGCGCCAGCCGGACAGGGGCGTCCTACGAGCAGTACTTC. Complete variable domain (other parts from reference TRBV5-1 and TRBJ2-7): KAGVTQTPRYLIKTRGQQVTLSCSPISGHRSVSWYQQTPGQGLQFLFEYFSETQRNKGNFPGRFSGRQFSNSRSEMNVSTLELGDSALYLCASRTGASYEQYFGPGTRLTVT.

This chain joins TRBV7-2 and TRBJ1-1; the D gene is possibly TRBD1 (5 bases). Looked up from germline, CDR1 is SGHTA and CDR2 is FQGNSA. V lost 2 bases and J lost 7, with 17 bases in between. The CDR3 sequence is 15 residues long. CDR3 nucleotides: TGTGCCAGCAGCTTAACCCCGGGGATCCAGGGTGAAGCTTTCTTT. This codes for CASSLTPGIQGEAFF.

This clonotype was observed a handful of times. This chain uses TRBV18 with TRBJ2-2; no clear D gene. Germline CDR1 is KGHSH and CDR2 is LQKENI. The CDR3 length is 15 residues. V was cut by 2 bases and J by 2 bases, with 9 bases left in between. The DNA of the CDR3 is TGTGCCAGCTCACCAAGGCGATCAAACACCGGGGAGCTGTTTTTT. Amino acid sequence: CASSPRRSNTGELFF.

J is TRBJ2-2 and V is TRBV18, with D possibly matching TRBD1 (5 bases). The CDR3 has 16 amino acids. CDR1 KGHSH and CDR2 LQKENI come from the germline V gene. With 0 bases removed from V and 4 bases from J, the gap between germline ends came to 12 bases. The CDR3: CASSPPQGLGTGELFF. The CDR3 DNA reads as TGTGCCAGCTCACCACCGCAGGGCCTCGGCACCGGGGAGCTGTTTTTT.

The rearrangement joins TRBV4-1 to TRBJ2-3; D ambiguous. In germline, CDR1 is MGHRA, CDR2 YSYEKL. V lost 0 bases, J lost 2 bases, and 6 bases lay in between. The CDR3 has 14 residues. The CDR3 protein is CASSQDMYTDTQYF. The CDR3 DNA is TGCGCCAGCAGCCAAGATATGTACACAGATACGCAGTATTTT.

The genes are TRBV4-2 and TRBJ2-7; 9 nucleotides match TRBD1. CDR1 and CDR2 (germline): LGHNA, YNFKEQ. This CDR3 is built from 14 residues. The J segment lost 5 bases and the V segment lost 0 bases, leaving 2 bases of the junction unmatched. CDR3 sequence: CASSQDRDRDEQYF. As DNA, the CDR3 is TGTGCCAGCAGCCAAGACCGGGACAGGGACGAGCAGTACTTC.

For this clonotype: A junction boundary mismatches the germline segment, possibly from a read error. This sequence joins TRBV5-1 and TRBJ2-7; 7 bases line up with TRBD1. This CDR3 is built from 14 residues. Germline CDR1 and CDR2: SGHRS and YFSETQ. This CDR3 reads CASSRQGGTYEQYF. CDR3 nucleotide sequence: TGTGCCAGCAGTCGACAGGGCGGAACCTACGAGCAGTACTTC.

This clonotype has more than one count but fewer than ten. The rearrangement joins TRBV29-1 to TRBJ2-3; D may be TRBD1 or TRBD2 (5 bases each). The CDR3 consists of 12 residues. Between the trimmed V and J ends, which lost 8 bases and 5 bases, there was a span of 14 bases. The germline CDR1 and CDR2 sequences are SQVTM and ANQGSEA. CDR3 sequence reads: CSTGPAGDTQYF. The CDR3 DNA sequence: TGCAGCACGGGACCAGCAGGAGATACGCAGTATTTT.

This clonotype was counted between two and nine times. The rearrangement links TRBV12-3 or TRBV12-4 to TRBJ1-6; TRBD1 aligns across 8 bases. Trimming cost V 3 bases and J 6 bases; bases outside gene matches: 4. This CDR3 has 15 amino acids. The CDR3 bases are TGTGCCAGCAGTTTTGCTGGGACAGGTAATTCACCCCTCCACTTT. Encoded protein: CASSFAGTGNSPLHF.

The V gene is TRBV28, the J gene TRBJ2-2; no definite D call. CDR1 and CDR2 from the germline V gene are MDHEN and SYDVKM. The CDR3 runs to 16 residues. Trimming left V 6 bases short and J 2 bases short, with 16 bases between. In nucleotides, the CDR3 is TGTGCCAGCAGCCACTCCGGAACTCCAAACACCGGGGAGCTGTTTTTT. This codes for CASSHSGTPNTGELFF.

V is TRBV29-1 and J is TRBJ2-1, with a possible D match to TRBD1 (5 bases). CDR1 and CDR2 from the germline V gene are SQVTM and ANQGSEA. This CDR3 has 15 residues. Trimming took 4 bases from V and 6 from J, leaving 19 bases between them. The CDR3 spells CSVVGCRESVNEQFF. The CDR3 DNA reads as TGCAGCGTTGTCGGGTGCAGGGAAAGTGTCAATGAGCAGTTCTTC.

This clonotype has just a few counts. The chain carries TRBV4-1 and TRBJ2-3; 8 bases line up with TRBD1. Trimming at V came to 4 bases and at J to 3 bases, leaving 18 bases not matched to a gene. The CDR3 loop spans 19 amino acids. The germline gives CDR1 MGHRA, CDR2 YSYEKL. Here the CDR3 reads CASSPYGRTLDRETDTQYF. The DNA for the CDR3 is TGCGCCAGCAGCCCCTATGGGCGCACGTTGGACAGGGAGACAGATACGCAGTATTTT.

The gene calls are TRBV11-2 and TRBJ2-3; no firm D call. Germline V CDR1 and CDR2: SGHAT, FQNNGV. With 4 bases removed from V and 6 bases from J, the gap between germline ends came to 11 bases. The CDR3 loop spans 13 amino acids. The CDR3 region has the DNA TGTGCCAGCAGCTCGGGTGTTAGGGATACGCAGTATTTT. Protein sequence: CASSSGVRDTQYF.

CDR3 bases: TGTGCCAGCACCTACTCTCGGACAGTCGCAGGGGGGGAGCAGTACTTC. As protein: CASTYSRTVAGGEQYF. This chain uses TRBV27 with TRBJ2-7, with D possibly matching TRBD1 (7 bases). The CDR3 runs 16 residues. Trimming stripped 7 bases from V and 7 bases from J, with 26 bases between. Germline lookup yields CDR1 MNHEY and CDR2 SMNVEV (reference sequence).

J is TRBJ2-7 and V is TRBV20-1; weak D call: TRBD2 (6 bases). CDR3 length: 14 residues. With 6 bases removed from V and 2 bases from J, the gap between germline ends came to 17 bases. Germline loops: CDR1 DFQATT, CDR2 SNEGSKA (reference sequence). The CDR3 bases are TGCAGTGCATACAATCCGGGACTCACCTACGAGCAGTACTTC. It yields the protein CSAYNPGLTYEQYF.

This chain uses TRBV10-3 with TRBJ2-3, with 8 bases aligning to TRBD2. CDR1 is ENHRY, CDR2 SYGVKD, per germline. The CDR3 has 13 residues. J gave up 4 bases and V 9 bases, and 6 bases lay outside the gene matches. CDR3 in amino acids: CAILAGYPDTQYF. The DNA for the CDR3 is TGTGCCATTTTAGCGGGGTATCCAGATACGCAGTATTTT.

In this sample, this clonotype turned up a few times. J is TRBJ2-5 and V is TRBV9, with 7 nucleotides matching TRBD2. CDR3 size: 15 residues. V was clipped by 4 bases and J by 5 bases; unmatched bases: 11. The germline V gene has CDR1 SGDLS and CDR2 YYNGEE. The DNA for the CDR3 is TGTGCCAGCAGCTACAAGCGGGGAGGTGGGGAGACCCAGTACTTC. Encoded protein: CASSYKRGGGETQYF.

Many counts were recorded for this clonotype. In nucleotides, the CDR3 is TGTGCCAGTAGTAGGACAGCCTCCTACGAGCAGTACTTC. It codes for CASSRTASYEQYF. V usage is TRBV19 and J usage is TRBJ2-7, with D perhaps TRBD1 (6 bases). From germline, CDR1 is LNHDA and CDR2 SQIVND (reference sequence). Between the trimmed V and J ends, which lost 4 bases and 0 bases, there was a span of 7 bases. The CDR3 extends over 13 amino acids.